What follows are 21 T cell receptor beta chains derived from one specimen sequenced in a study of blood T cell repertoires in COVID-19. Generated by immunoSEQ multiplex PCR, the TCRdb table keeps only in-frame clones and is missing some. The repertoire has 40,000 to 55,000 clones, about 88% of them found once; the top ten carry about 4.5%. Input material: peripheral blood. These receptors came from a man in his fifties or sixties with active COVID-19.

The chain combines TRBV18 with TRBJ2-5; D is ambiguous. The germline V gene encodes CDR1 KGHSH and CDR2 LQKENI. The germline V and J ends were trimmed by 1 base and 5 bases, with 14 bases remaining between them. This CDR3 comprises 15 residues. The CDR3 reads CASSPRPDRSETQYF. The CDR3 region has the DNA TGTGCCAGCTCACCACGTCCAGATCGATCCGAGACCCAGTACTTC.

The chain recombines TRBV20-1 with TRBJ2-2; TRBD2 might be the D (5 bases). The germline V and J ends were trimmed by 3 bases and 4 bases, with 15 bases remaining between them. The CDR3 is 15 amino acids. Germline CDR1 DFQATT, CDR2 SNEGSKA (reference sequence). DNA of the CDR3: TGCAGTGCTAGTAGTACTAGGTTGCGCACCGGGGAGCTGTTTTTT. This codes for CSASSTRLRTGELFF.

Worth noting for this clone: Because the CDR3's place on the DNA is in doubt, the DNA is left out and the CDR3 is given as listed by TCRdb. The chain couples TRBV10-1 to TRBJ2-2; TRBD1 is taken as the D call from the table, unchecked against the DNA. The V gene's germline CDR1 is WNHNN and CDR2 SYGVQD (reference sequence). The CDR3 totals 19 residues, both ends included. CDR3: CASSEGGQGPFLGPGSCFF.

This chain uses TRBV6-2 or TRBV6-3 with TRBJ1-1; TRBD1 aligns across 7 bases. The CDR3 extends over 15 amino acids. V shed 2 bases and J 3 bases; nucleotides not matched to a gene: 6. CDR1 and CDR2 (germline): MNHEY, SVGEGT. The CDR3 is CASSYPTGRDTEAFF. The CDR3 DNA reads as TGTGCCAGCAGTTACCCGACAGGGCGCGACACTGAAGCTTTCTTT.

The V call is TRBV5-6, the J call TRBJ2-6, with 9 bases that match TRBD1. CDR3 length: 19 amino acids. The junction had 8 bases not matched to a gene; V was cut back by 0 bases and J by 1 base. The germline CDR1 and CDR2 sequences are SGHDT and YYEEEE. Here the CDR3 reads CASSLVRTGASSGANVLTF. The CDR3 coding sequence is TGTGCCAGCAGCTTGGTTCGGACAGGGGCTTCTTCTGGGGCCAACGTCCTGACTTTC. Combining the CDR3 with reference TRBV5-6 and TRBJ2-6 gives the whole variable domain DAGVTQSPTHLIKTRGQQVTLRCSPKSGHDTVSWYQQALGQGPQFIFQYYEEEERQRGNFPDRFSGHQFPNYSSELNVNALLLGDSALYLCASSLVRTGASSGANVLTFGAGSRLTVL.

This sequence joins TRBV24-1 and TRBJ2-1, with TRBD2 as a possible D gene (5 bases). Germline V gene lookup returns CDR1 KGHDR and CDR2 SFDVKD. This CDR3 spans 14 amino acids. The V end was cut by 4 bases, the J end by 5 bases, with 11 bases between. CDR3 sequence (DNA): TGTGCCACCAGTGAGATCAGCGGCAACAATGAGCAGTTCTTC. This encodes CATSEISGNNEQFF.

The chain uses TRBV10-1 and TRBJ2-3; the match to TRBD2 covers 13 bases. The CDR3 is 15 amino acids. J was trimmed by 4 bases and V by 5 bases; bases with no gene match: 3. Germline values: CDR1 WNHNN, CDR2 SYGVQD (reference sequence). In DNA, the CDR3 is TGCGCCAGCAGTACTAGCGGGGGGGCCCCAGATACGCAGTATTTT. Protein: CASSTSGGAPDTQYF.

CDR3 residues: CASSYTLANYEQYF. In DNA, the CDR3 is TGTGCCAGCAGTTATACGCTAGCTAACTACGAGCAGTACTTC. The V gene is TRBV6-5, the J gene TRBJ2-7, with a weak D call TRBD2 (5 bases). The length of the CDR3 is 14 residues. From germline, CDR1 is MNHEY and CDR2 SVGAGI. V was cut by 3 bases and J by 3 bases, with 12 bases left in between.

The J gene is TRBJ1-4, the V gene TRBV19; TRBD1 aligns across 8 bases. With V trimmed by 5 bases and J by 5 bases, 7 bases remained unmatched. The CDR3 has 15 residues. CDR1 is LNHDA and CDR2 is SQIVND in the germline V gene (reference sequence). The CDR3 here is CASSQGTGGNEKLFF. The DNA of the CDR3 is TGTGCCAGTAGTCAGGGGACAGGTGGCAATGAAAAACTGTTTTTT.

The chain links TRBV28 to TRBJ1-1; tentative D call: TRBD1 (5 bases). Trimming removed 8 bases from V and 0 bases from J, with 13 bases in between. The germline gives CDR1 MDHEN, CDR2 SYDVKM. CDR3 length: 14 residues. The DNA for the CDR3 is TGTGCCAGCGGGGCAGGGAATCTGAACACTGAAGCTTTCTTT. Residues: CASGAGNLNTEAFF.

In DNA form, the CDR3 reads TGCGCCAGCAGCCAAGATCAGGGGCTGAACACTGAAGCTTTCTTT. Residues: CASSQDQGLNTEAFF. V is TRBV4-1 and J is TRBJ1-1, with D perhaps TRBD1 (6 bases). V lost 0 bases to trimming and J lost 0 bases, with 8 bases between them. Germline-derived CDR1 and CDR2 are MGHRA and YSYEKL. The CDR3 runs 15 residues.

CDR3 protein: CSVDSGTGDDYGYTF. The CDR3 DNA follows: TGCAGCGTAGACTCCGGGACAGGGGACGACTATGGCTACACCTTC. V and J are TRBV29-1 and TRBJ1-2, with 10 bases matching TRBD1. This CDR3 spans 15 amino acids. Germline trimming cut 6 bases from V and 3 bases from J; bases unmatched to any gene: 10. Germline V gene data show CDR1 as SQVTM and CDR2 as ANQGSEA.

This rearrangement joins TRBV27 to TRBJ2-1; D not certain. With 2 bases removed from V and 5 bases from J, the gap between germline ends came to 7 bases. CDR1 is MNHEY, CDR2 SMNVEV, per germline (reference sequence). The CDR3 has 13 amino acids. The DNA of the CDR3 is TGTGCCAGCAGTTTAGGGCTCGACAATGAGCAGTTCTTC. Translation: CASSLGLDNEQFF.

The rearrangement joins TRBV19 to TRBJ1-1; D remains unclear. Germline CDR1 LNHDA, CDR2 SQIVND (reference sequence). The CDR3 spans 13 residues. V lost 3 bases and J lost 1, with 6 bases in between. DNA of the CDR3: TGTGCCAGTAGTATCAGTGCGAACACTGAAGCTTTCTTT. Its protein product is CASSISANTEAFF.

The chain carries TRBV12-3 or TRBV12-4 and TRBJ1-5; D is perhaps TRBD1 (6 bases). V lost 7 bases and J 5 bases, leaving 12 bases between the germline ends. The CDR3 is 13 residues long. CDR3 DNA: TGTGCCAGCACCCCGGACAGCGATCAGCCCCAGCATTTT. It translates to CASTPDSDQPQHF.

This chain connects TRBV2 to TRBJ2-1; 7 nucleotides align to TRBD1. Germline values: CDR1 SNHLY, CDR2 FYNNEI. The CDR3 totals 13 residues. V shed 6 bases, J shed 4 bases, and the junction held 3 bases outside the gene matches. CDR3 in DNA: TGTGCCAGCAGGGGACAGACTTACAATGAGCAGTTCTTC. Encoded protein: CASRGQTYNEQFF.

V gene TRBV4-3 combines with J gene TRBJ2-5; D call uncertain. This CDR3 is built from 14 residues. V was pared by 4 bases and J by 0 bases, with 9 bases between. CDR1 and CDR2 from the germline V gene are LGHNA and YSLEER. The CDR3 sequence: CASSRREYQETQYF. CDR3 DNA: TGCGCCAGCAGCCGAAGAGAGTACCAAGAGACCCAGTACTTC.

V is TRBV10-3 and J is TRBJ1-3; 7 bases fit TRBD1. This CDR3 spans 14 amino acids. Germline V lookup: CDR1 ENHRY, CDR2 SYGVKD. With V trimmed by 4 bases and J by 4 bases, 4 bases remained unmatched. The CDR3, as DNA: TGTGCCATCAGTGGGGGACAGCCCGGAAACACCATATATTTT. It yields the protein CAISGGQPGNTIYF.

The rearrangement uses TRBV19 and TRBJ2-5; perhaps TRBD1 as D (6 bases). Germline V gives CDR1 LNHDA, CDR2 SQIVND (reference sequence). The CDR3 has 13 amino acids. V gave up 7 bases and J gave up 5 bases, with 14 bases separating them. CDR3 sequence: CASNTGIGETQYF. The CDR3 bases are TGTGCCAGTAACACAGGGATAGGGGAGACCCAGTACTTC.

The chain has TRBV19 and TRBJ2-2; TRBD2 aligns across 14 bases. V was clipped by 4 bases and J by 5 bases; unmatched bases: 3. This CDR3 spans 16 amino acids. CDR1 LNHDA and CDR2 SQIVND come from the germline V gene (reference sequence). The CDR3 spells CASSTGTSGGTGELFF. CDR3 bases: TGTGCCAGTAGTACCGGGACTAGCGGGGGAACCGGGGAGCTGTTTTTT.

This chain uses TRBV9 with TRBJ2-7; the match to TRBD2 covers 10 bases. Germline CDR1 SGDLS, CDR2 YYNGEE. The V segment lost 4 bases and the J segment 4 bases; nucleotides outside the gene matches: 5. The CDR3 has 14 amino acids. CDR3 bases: TGTGCCAGCAGCCAAGCGGGGGGGCTTTACGAGCAGTACTTC. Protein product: CASSQAGGLYEQYF.